This TCR beta chain was sequenced during a study of monozygotic twins with cystic fibrosis (dated by TCRdb to 2020 to 2022). Background on the whole study: Barcoded libraries were prepared with roughly 16 PCR cycles from about 3.2 micrograms of fragmented DNA. To gauge how much genetics shapes V and J gene usage, the researchers compared TCR beta repertoires both within and across 16 monozygotic twin pairs who have cystic fibrosis. Data for three of the twin pairs had already been reported earlier in a different context. Ten female and six male twin pairs, aged about 2.0 to 40 years (median 9.1 years) and mostly children and adolescents, were included in the cohort. On the day blood was drawn, the twins' weight-for-height and FEVPerc (FEV1 disease centile) were ranked against those of the roughly 990 cohort participants.

The twin pairs came from the European Cystic Fibrosis Twin and Sibling Study Cohort, which recruited patients from over 150 CF clinics across 14 European countries. Zygosity and CFTR genotype were verified in-house, and zygosity was tested by multiplex PCR of nine short tandem repeat loci. Peripheral blood was sampled from each twin, and clinical parameters were recorded on the day of blood sampling. Phenol/chloroform extraction was used to isolate genomic DNA from peripheral blood cells, and the DNA was then kept in TE buffer at 4 degrees C. This clone appeared a few times. Its binding antigen is unknown. One base away there is no much larger clone; base qualities are not given. TCR beta CDR3 regions were amplified by multiplex PCR with the immunoSEQ immune profiling system according to the manufacturer's instructions. Sequencing was performed on an Illumina NextSeq system. The authors processed their data as follows. Sequence data were processed on the immunoSEQ Analyzer platform, and clonality was calculated as the square root of Simpson's index of productive rearrangements. V and J usage similarity was measured by Jensen-Shannon distance, and CDR3 generation probabilities were computed with OLGA. Shared CDR3 sequences were searched against the immuneACCESS database (August 2020) and VDJdb (December 2020). The clones in this table, taken by TCRdb from immuneACCESS, are in-frame only. Not every clone is retained; where verified, under half of the shortfall comes from an unresolved V gene, and the cause of the rest is unknown. The V and J calls and clone size were taken over from that table, and D and trimming were inferred from the DNA. This sample gives 15,000 or so clones in total; roughly 85% of them show up just once. The ten largest clones represent roughly 1% of the sample.

Points the paper makes about the study in general: V gene usage was most similar to the co-twin in 13 of 16 pairs, and J usage was most similar to the co-twin in 8 of 16 pairs, which suggests genetic constraints. Simpson clonality was generally low (median around 0.01), suggesting a naive-dominated repertoire, with higher clonality in the most severely affected patients. The cohort was small, and no association was found between shared CDR3 numbers and age, concordance or disease severity. Significantly higher nucleotide-identical clonotype sharing was observed within monozygotic CF twin pairs than between unrelated CF individuals (P = 0.000026, Mann-Whitney).

From the cysteine up to the phenylalanine, the CDR3 has a length of 12 residues. CDR3 DNA is the only sequence kept; it has 36 bases, read in frame from the first base. Based on the germline V gene (reference sequence), the CDR1 and CDR2 sequences are LNHDA and SQIVND. Ends trimmed: V by 5 bases, J by 8 bases; bases unmatched to a gene: 4. This TCR derives from a boy aged 5-17 years with cystic fibrosis. The chain uses TRBV19 and TRBJ1-1; 8 middle bases align to TRBD1. Sequenced material: blood. Here is the DNA: TGTGCCAGTAGTTTCCGACAGGGGGAAGCTTTCTTT. This translates into CASSFRQGEAFF.